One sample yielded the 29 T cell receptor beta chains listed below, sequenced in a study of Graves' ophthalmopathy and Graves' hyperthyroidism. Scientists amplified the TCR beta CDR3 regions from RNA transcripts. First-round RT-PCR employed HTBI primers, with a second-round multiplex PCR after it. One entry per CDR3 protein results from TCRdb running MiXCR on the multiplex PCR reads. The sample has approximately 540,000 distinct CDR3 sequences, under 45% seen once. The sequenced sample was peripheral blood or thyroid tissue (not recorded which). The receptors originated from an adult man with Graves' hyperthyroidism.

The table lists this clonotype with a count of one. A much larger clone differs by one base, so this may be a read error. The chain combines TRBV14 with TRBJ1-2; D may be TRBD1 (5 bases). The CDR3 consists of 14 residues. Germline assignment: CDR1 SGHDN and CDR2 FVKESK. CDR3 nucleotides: TGTGCCATCAGCCAAGAGTGGACCACAGGTCGCTACACCTTC. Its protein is CAISQEWTTGRYTF.

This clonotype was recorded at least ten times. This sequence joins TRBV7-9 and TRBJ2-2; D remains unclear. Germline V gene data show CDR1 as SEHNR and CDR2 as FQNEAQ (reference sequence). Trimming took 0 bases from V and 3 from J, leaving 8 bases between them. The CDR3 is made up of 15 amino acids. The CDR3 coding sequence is TGTGCCAGCAGCTTAGCCGGACCTGACACCGGGGAGCTGTTTTTT. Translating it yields CASSLAGPDTGELFF.

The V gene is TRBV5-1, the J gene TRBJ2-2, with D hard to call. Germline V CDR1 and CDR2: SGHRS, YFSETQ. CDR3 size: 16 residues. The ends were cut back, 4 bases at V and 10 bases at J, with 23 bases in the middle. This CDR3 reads CASSPGLGIILAELFF. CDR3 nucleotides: TGCGCCAGCAGCCCCGGATTGGGAATTATATTAGCGGAGCTGTTTTTT. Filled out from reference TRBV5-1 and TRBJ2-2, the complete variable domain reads KAGVTQTPRYLIKTRGQQVTLSCSPISGHRSVSWYQQTPGQGLQFLFEYFSETQRNKGNFPGRFSGRQFSNSRSEMNVSTLELGDSALYLCASSPGLGIILAELFFGEGSRLTVL.

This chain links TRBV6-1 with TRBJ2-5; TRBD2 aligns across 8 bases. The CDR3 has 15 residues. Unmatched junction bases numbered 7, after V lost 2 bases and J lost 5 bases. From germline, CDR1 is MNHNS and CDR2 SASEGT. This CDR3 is CASSEFSGEGETQYF. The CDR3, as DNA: TGTGCCAGCAGTGAATTTAGCGGGGAGGGGGAGACCCAGTACTTC.

The CDR3 DNA follows: TGCGCCAGCAGTGAGAGGGGGCAGGGAGAAGAGACCCAGTACTTC. Translating gives CASSERGQGEETQYF. The rearrangement links TRBV10-1 to TRBJ2-7; 7 bases match TRBD1. The end of the DNA fits TRBJ2-5 better, so the J call may be wrong. Per germline, CDR1 WNHNN and CDR2 SYGVQD (reference sequence). The CDR3 runs to 15 residues.

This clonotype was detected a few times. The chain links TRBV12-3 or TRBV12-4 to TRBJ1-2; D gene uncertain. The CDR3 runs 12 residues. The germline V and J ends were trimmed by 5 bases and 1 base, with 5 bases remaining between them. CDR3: CASSDYNYGYTF. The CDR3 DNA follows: TGTGCCAGCAGTGATTATAACTATGGCTACACCTTC.

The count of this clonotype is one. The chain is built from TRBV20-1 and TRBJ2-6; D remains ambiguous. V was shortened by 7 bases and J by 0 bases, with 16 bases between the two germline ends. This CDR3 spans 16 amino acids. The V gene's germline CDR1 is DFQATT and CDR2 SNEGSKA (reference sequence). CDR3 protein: CSVLLGPSSGANVLTF. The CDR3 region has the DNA TGCAGTGTCCTTCTTGGACCTTCCTCTGGGGCCAACGTCCTGACTTTC.

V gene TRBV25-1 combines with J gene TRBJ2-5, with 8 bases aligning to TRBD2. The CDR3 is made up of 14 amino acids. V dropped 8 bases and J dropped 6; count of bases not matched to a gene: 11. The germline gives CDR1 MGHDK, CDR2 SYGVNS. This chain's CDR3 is CASRGAAGVKTQYF. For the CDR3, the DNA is TGTGCCAGCCGCGGTGCAGCGGGAGTAAAGACCCAGTACTTC.

CDR3 bases: TGCAGCGTAGGACTAGCGGGAGAGGACACTGAAGCTTTCTTT. This codes for CSVGLAGEDTEAFF. The chain is built from TRBV29-1 and TRBJ1-1; D is undetermined. Germline CDR1 is SQVTM and CDR2 is ANQGSEA. The CDR3 loop spans 14 amino acids. The V gene lost 6 bases and the J gene lost 3 bases, with 17 bases spanning the gap.

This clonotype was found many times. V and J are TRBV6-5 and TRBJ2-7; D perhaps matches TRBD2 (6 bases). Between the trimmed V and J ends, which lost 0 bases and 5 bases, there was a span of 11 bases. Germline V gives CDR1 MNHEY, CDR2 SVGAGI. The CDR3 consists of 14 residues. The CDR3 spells CASSYSTGGDEQYF. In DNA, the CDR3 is TGTGCCAGCAGTTACTCCACCGGAGGGGACGAGCAGTACTTC.

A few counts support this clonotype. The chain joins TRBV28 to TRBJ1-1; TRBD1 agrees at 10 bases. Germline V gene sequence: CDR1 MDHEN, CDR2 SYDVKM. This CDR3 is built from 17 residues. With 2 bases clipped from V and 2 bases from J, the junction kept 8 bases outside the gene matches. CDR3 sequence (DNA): TGTGCCAGCAGTTTAACCTGGACAGGGGGTGGTAACACTGAAGCTTTCTTT. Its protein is CASSLTWTGGGNTEAFF.

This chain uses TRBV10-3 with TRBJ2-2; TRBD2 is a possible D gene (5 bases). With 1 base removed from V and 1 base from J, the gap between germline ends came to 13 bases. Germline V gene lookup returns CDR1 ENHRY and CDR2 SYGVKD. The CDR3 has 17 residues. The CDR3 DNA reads TGTGCCATCAGTGAGTTCCCGGGAAGGGAGAACACCGGGGAGCTGTTTTTT. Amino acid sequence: CAISEFPGRENTGELFF.

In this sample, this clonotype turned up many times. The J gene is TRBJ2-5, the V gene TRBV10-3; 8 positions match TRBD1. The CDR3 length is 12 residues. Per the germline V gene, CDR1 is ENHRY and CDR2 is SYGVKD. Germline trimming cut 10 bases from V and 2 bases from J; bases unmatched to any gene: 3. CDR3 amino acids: CATRTGQETQYF. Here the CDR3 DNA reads TGTGCCACCCGGACAGGGCAAGAGACCCAGTACTTC.

The DNA of the CDR3 is TGTGCCAGCAGTGAAGTCATTGGTCGGGTCGGGTTCAATCAGCCCCAGCATTTT. Its translation: CASSEVIGRVGFNQPQHF. The chain uses TRBV6-1 and TRBJ1-5; D ambiguous. This CDR3 comprises 18 residues. The V gene lost 1 base and the J gene lost 3 bases, with 19 bases spanning the gap. Germline V gene lookup returns CDR1 MNHNS and CDR2 SASEGT.

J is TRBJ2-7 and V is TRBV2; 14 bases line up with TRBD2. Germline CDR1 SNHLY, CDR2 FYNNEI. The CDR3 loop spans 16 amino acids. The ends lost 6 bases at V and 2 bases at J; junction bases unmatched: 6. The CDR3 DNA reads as TGTGCCAGCAGCAACGGACTAGCGGGAGGCACCTACGAGCAGTACTTC. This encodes CASSNGLAGGTYEQYF.

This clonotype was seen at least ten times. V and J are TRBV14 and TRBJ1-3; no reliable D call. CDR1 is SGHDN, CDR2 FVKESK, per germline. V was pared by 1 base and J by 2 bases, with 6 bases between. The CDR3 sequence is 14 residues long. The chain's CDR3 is CASSQAIPGNTIYF. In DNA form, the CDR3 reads TGTGCCAGCAGCCAAGCGATCCCTGGAAACACCATATATTTT.

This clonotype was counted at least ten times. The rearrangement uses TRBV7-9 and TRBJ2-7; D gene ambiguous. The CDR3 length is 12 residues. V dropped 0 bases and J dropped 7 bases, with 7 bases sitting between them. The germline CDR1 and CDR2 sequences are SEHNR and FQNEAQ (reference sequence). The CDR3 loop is CASSLAPGEQYF. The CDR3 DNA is TGTGCCAGCAGCTTAGCCCCAGGAGAGCAGTACTTC.

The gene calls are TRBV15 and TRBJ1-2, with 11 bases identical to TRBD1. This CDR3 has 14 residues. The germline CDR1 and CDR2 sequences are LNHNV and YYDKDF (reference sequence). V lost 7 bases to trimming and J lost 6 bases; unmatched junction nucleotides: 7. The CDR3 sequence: CATTQDRGLHGYTF. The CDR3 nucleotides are TGTGCCACCACCCAGGACAGGGGGCTACATGGCTACACCTTC.

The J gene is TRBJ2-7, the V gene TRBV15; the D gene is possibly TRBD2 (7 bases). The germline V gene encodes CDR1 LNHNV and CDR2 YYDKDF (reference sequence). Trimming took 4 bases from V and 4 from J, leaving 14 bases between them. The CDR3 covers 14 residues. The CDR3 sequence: CATSMRGEGYEQYF. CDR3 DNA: TGTGCCACCAGCATGAGGGGGGAGGGGTACGAGCAGTACTTC.

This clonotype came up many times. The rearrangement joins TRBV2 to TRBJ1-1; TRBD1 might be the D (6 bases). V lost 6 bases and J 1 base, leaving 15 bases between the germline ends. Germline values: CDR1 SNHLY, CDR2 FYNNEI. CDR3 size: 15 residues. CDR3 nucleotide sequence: TGTGCCAGCAGCGGGACAAATCTACAGAACACTGAAGCTTTCTTT. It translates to CASSGTNLQNTEAFF.

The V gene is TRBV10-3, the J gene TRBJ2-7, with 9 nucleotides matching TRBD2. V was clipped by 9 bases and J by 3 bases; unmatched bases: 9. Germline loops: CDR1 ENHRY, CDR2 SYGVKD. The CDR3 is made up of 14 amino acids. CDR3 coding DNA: TGTGCCATAACAGGGACTAGCTTCATCTACGAGCAGTACTTC. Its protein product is CAITGTSFIYEQYF.

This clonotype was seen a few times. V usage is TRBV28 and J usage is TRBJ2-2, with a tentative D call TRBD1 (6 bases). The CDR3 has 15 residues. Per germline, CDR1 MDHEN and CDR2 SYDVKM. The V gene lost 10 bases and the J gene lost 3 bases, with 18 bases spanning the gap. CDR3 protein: CATFHRDTDTGELFF. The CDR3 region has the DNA TGTGCCACATTTCACCGGGACACTGACACCGGGGAGCTGTTTTTT. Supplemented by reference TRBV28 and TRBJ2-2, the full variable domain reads DVKVTQSSRYLVKRTGEKVFLECVQDMDHENMFWYRQDPGLGLRLIYFSYDVKMKEKGDIPEGYSVSREKKERFSLILESASTNQTSMYLCATFHRDTDTGELFFGEGSRLTVL.

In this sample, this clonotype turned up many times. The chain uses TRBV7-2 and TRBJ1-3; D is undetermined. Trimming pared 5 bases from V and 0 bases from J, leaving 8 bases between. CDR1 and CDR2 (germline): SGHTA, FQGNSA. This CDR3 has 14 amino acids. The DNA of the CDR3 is TGTGCCAGCAGCGATAGGCCCTCTGGAAACACCATATATTTT. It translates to CASSDRPSGNTIYF.

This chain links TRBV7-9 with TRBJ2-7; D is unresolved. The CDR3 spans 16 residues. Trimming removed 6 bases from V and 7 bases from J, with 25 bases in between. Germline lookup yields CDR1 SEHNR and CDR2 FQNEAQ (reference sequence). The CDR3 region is CASSPLGRIAYNEQYF. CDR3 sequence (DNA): TGTGCCAGCAGTCCACTGGGCAGGATCGCCTACAATGAGCAGTACTTC.

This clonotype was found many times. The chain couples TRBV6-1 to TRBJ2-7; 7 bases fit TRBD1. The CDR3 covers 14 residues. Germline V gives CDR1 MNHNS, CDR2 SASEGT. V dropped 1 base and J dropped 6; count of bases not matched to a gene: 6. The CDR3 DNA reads TGTGCCAGCAGTGAAGTTCAGGGGGTTACCGAGCAGTACTTC. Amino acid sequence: CASSEVQGVTEQYF.

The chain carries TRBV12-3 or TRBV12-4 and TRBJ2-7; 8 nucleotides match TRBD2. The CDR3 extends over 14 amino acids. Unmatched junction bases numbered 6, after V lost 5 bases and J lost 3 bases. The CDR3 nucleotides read TGTGCCAGCAGTCGGGGGGGTCAGCACTACGAGCAGTACTTC. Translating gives CASSRGGQHYEQYF.

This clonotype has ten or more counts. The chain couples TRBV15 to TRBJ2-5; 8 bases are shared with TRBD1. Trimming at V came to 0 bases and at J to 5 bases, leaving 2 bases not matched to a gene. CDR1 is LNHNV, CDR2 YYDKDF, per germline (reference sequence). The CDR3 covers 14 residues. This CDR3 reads CATSRDRGQETQYF. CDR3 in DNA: TGTGCCACCAGCAGAGACAGGGGGCAGGAGACCCAGTACTTC. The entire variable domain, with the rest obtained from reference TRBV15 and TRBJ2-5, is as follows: DAMVIQNPRYQVTQFGKPVTLSCSQTLNHNVMYWYQQKSSQAPKLLFHYYDKDFNNEADTPDNFQSRRPNTSFCFLDIRSPGLGDTAMYLCATSRDRGQETQYFGPGTRLLVL.

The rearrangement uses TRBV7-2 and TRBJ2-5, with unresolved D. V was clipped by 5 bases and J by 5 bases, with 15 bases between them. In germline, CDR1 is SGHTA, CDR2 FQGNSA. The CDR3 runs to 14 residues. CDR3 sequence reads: CASSLLADGETQYF. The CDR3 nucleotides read TGTGCCAGCAGCCTGCTGGCTGACGGCGAGACCCAGTACTTC.

CDR3 in amino acids: CASSQAGSDEQYF. The CDR3 DNA reads TGTGCCAGCAGCCAAGCGGGGTCCGACGAGCAGTACTTC. The rearrangement links TRBV3-1 to TRBJ2-7; a weak D match, TRBD2 (5 bases). The CDR3 sequence is 13 residues long. The V end lost 1 base, the J end lost 5 bases, and 9 bases lay between the germline ends. Germline assignment: CDR1 LGHDT and CDR2 YNNKEL (reference sequence).